These 8 T cell receptor beta chains were all obtained from the same sample, sequenced in a study of T-cell memory formation after mild COVID-19. TCRdb re-called the 5' RACE reads through MiXCR, storing one row per CDR3 protein. The sample yields just over 200,000 distinct CDR3 sequences, over 9.5% seen once. Sequencing was carried out using PBMCs or a T cell subset sorted from them (not recorded which). Every receptor here comes from a man aged 18-30 years who had mild COVID-19 (a few samples of this study predate the infection). Cell type and time point are not known.

This clonotype has a handful of counts. This chain connects TRBV7-2 to TRBJ1-5, with 7 positions matching TRBD1. Trimming removed 3 bases from V and 7 bases from J; junction bases left unmatched: 12. Per the germline V gene, CDR1 is SGHTA and CDR2 is FQGNSA. This CDR3 has 16 residues. CDR3 sequence: CASSFGGGTGEQPQHF. Written as DNA, the CDR3 is TGTGCCAGCAGCTTCGGAGGGGGTACAGGGGAACAGCCCCAGCATTTT. Filled out from reference TRBV7-2 and TRBJ1-5, the complete variable domain reads GAGVSQSPSNKVTEKGKDVELRCDPISGHTALYWYRQSLGQGLEFLIYFQGNSAPDKSGLPSDRFSAERTGGSVSTLTIQRTQQEDSAVYLCASSFGGGTGEQPQHFGDGTRLSIL.

The V call is TRBV4-3, the J call TRBJ1-5; possible D gene TRBD1, 6 bases. The germline V gene encodes CDR1 LGHNA and CDR2 YSLEER. Trimming cost V 0 bases and J 6 bases, with 9 bases left between them. The CDR3 has 14 residues. The CDR3 sequence is CASSQERGGQPQHF. CDR3 sequence (DNA): TGCGCCAGCAGCCAAGAAAGGGGGGGTCAGCCCCAGCATTTT.

The chain couples TRBV18 to TRBJ2-7; D unclear. The germline gives CDR1 KGHSH, CDR2 LQKENI. V was trimmed by 2 bases and J by 2 bases, leaving 10 bases between them. The CDR3 runs to 14 residues. Written as DNA, the CDR3 is TGTGCCAGCTCACCAAACACTGATCCCTACGAGCAGTACTTC. This gives the protein CASSPNTDPYEQYF.

This clonotype was seen more than once but under ten times. The J gene is TRBJ2-7, the V gene TRBV4-1, with 7 nucleotides matching TRBD2. This CDR3 has 15 residues. V dropped 3 bases and J dropped 5; count of bases not matched to a gene: 10. Germline V gene data show CDR1 as MGHRA and CDR2 as YSYEKL. The CDR3 sequence is CASSQNGGGFNEQYF. CDR3 nucleotides: TGCGCCAGCAGCCAGAACGGGGGAGGGTTCAACGAGCAGTACTTC.

In this sample, this clonotype turned up many times. This chain links TRBV6-5 with TRBJ1-5; D remains unclear. CDR3 length equals 12 residues. Germline V CDR1 and CDR2: MNHEY, SVGAGI. The V gene lost 7 bases and the J gene lost 5 bases, with 9 bases spanning the gap. CDR3 region: CASNQQDQPQHF. The CDR3 nucleotides are TGTGCCAGCAACCAACAAGATCAGCCCCAGCATTTT.

There are a few counts of this clonotype. V gene TRBV5-1 combines with J gene TRBJ1-2, with D tentatively TRBD1 (5 bases). Germline V gene lookup returns CDR1 SGHRS and CDR2 YFSETQ. The length of the CDR3 is 14 residues. V shed 3 bases and J shed 0 bases, with 9 bases lying between them. The CDR3, as DNA: TGCGCCAGCAGCTCGCGGGGGACTAACTATGGCTACACCTTC. It codes for CASSSRGTNYGYTF.

This rearrangement joins TRBV11-2 to TRBJ1-1; 7 positions match TRBD1. Germline trimming cut 5 bases from V and 4 bases from J; bases unmatched to any gene: 7. Germline-derived CDR1 and CDR2 are SGHAT and FQNNGV. The CDR3 length is 14 residues. The CDR3 DNA follows: TGTGCCAGCAGCCTAAGGACAGGTCCCACTGAAGCTTTCTTT. Translating it yields CASSLRTGPTEAFF.

CDR3 amino acids: CASSFFRGTYNEQFF. CDR3 nucleotide sequence: TGTGCCAGCAGCTTTTTCAGGGGGACCTACAATGAGCAGTTCTTC. The chain couples TRBV11-2 to TRBJ2-1; 7 nucleotides line up with TRBD1. V shed 3 bases, J shed 2 bases, and the junction held 4 bases outside the gene matches. This CDR3 is 15 amino acids long. Germline values: CDR1 SGHAT, CDR2 FQNNGV.